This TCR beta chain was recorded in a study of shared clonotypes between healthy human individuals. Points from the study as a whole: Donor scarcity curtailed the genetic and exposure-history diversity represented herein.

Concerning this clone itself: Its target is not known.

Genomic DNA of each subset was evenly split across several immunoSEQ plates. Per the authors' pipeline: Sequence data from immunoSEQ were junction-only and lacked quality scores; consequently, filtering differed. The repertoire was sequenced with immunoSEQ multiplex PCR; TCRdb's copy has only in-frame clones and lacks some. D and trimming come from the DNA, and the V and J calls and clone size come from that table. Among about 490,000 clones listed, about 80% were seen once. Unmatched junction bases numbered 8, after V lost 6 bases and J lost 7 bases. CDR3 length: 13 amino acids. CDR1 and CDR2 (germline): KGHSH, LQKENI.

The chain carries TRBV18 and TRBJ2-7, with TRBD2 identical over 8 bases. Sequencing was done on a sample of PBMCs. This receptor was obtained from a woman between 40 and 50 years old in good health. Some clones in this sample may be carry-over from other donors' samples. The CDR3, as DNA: TGTGCCAGCTCTTCGGGGACTAGAGAAGAGCAGTACTTC. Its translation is CASSSGTREEQYF.